This T cell receptor (beta chain) emerged from a study of blood T cells in healthy people across ages (dated by TCRdb to between 2015 and 2017). Study-level background: In model experiments, template switching captured about one uniquely barcoded TCR beta cDNA molecule for every two T cells. To track age-related changes in TCR beta repertoire diversity, the study relied on deep sequencing normalized with unique cDNA molecular identifiers. Donors were grouped into four age groups: young (average approximately 16 years), middle-aged (39), aged (around 66) and long-lived (around 82). The study analyzed two additional independent replicas of 1 million unique cDNA reads from the same blood draw for two donors, one aged 18 to 30 and one aged 80 or older. Results the study describes overall, beyond this receptor: Bulk unsorted PBMC profiling prevented conclusive comparison of naive and antigen-experienced compartments. As age increased, observed TCR beta diversity per million T cells dropped in a roughly linear way, and a significant reduction was already evident by age around 41. Because the CMV infection status of the donors was unknown, age-related changes in expanded clonotypes may potentially have been confounded. Observed TCR beta diversity correlated strongly with the percentage of naive T cells measured by flow cytometry. Estimates of total diversity from one million sequenced T cells were regarded as lower bounds and underestimates. Compared with the aged group, the long-lived group had more naive CD4+ T cells, fewer expanded clones and increased TCR diversity, a pattern suggesting age selection.

Points on this clonotype: The specificity of this receptor is unknown. Base qualities were left out, and no much larger clone turns up one base away.

From the cysteine through the phenylalanine, the CDR3 covers 14 amino acids. Here the CDR3 DNA is all that survives: 42 bases in frame from base 1. Ends trimmed: V by 7 bases, J by 5 bases; bases unmatched to a gene: 6. CDR1 and CDR2 were assigned from the germline V gene (reference sequence) as DFQATT and SNEGSKA. Receptors were amplified or captured by 5' RACE. The run used an Illumina HiSeq 2500. A second about 7 to 11 cycle PCR used a sample-barcoded 5' primer and a J-beta primer mix. Each TCR beta cDNA molecule received a unique molecular identifier from a template-switch 5' adaptor carrying 12 random nucleotides. At least 2.5 million CDR3-containing paired-end reads were obtained from each sample. First-strand cDNA synthesis was performed from all RNA using the Mint cDNA synthesis kit, with priming by a TRBC-specific oligonucleotide. Following uracil-DNA glycosylase treatment, all cDNA underwent a first 18-cycle PCR with the universal primers M1SS and BC2_uni_R. Turning to the authors' computational methods: Normalization of each sample was performed by random selection of 1 million high-quality reads, each carrying a distinct molecular identifier. Reads sharing molecular identifiers were discarded rather than binned into consensus sequences. MiTCR, run with a Q25 quality threshold and the strictest error-elimination algorithm, handled CDR3 identification, clonotype clustering and error correction. Lower-bound total TCR beta diversity was estimated with a nonparametric unseen species model using Euler transformation. TCRdb took the public reads, trimmed them with fastp at Q25, ran MiXCR for clone calling and kept in-frame beta chains. Identical CDR3 protein sequences are pooled into one entry, listed with their most common genes and DNA. The V and J calls were determined by TCRdb, not by the authors. The sample table lists around 780,000 distinct CDR3 sequences, around 25% of them with a count of one. Around 3% of the sample is in the top ten clones.

Systemically healthy Caucasian individuals from Russia, 39 in total and aged roughly 6 to 95 years, were included as donors. Approximately 10 milliliters of peripheral blood were collected from each donor into EDTA-treated Vacutainer tubes. Ficoll-Paque density-gradient centrifugation was used to isolate PBMCs, with at least 6.5 million per sample. Trizol reagent was used to extract total RNA from PBMCs, with at least 6 micrograms per sample. For every donor, flow cytometry on a PBMC aliquot measured the percentage of naive CD45RAhigh/CD27high T cells. These data are also associated with another study on T cells of mothers and their children. According to the second study: The donors were nine systemically healthy Caucasian individuals, made up of three mothers and their six children. cDNA synthesis consumed the entire amount of extracted RNA, loaded at 1.5 ug RNA in each 15 ul reaction. Sample barcodes and 2-4 random nucleotides were added via the M1S primer in the second PCR. Over 8 million TCR beta CDR3 reads were obtained for each mother, and 2.7 million or so reads were obtained for each child. Thymic selection similarly shapes TCR recombination output in related and unrelated pairs, with minor effect from inherited differences. Related mother-child pairs always showed normalized repertoire overlap that was slightly higher than in unrelated mother-child pairs, though the difference was never significant. No persistent microchimeric T cell clones were detected, at a sensitivity of roughly 100 clones per million clonotypes. The study used deep NGS to compare TCR beta repertoires of mothers and children, seeking features distinguishing related mother-child pairs from unrelated individuals. The mean age was roughly 40 +/- 4 years for the mothers and approximately 11 +/- 4 years for the children. After adapters were ligated using NEBNext reagents, the libraries underwent 100+100 nt paired-end sequencing on an Illumina HiSeq 2000. Mother and child libraries were prepared a month apart and sequenced in separate runs to prevent cross-contamination. Each donor had between about 450,000 and 2,100,000 distinct TCR beta clonotypes identified. Naive TCR beta clonotypes were estimated from low-frequency clonotypes matched to each donor's FACS-determined naive share, without sorting.

The sequenced material came from blood. The TCR sequence derives from a boy between 10 and 17 years old in good health. The chain was built from TRBV20-1 and TRBJ2-5; TRBD2 lines up with 14 middle nucleotides. For the CDR3, the sequence is CSVRTSGGRETQYF. In nucleotides, the sequence is TGCAGTGTTAGGACTAGCGGGGGGCGGGAGACCCAGTACTTC.